A single sample is the source of the 8 T cell receptor beta chains below, sequenced in a study of CD8 T cells in ankylosing spondylitis. TCRdb recomputed calls from the 5' RACE reads with MiXCR, one row per CDR3 protein. The table has about 160,000 distinct CDR3 sequences, about 18% seen once. Material for sequencing was blood, either unsorted or a sorted T cell fraction (not recorded which). Receptor source: a male donor with ankylosing spondylitis or in good health (not recorded which).

This clonotype was found many times. The chain combines TRBV29-1 with TRBJ2-5; D is unresolved. Looked up from germline, CDR1 is SQVTM and CDR2 is ANQGSEA. V gave up 4 bases and J gave up 11 bases, with 8 bases separating them. CDR3 length: 9 residues. The CDR3 DNA reads TGCAGCGTTGGCCGGCCTCAGTACTTC. It is translated as CSVGRPQYF.

This clonotype was recorded many times. The chain employs TRBV20-1 and TRBJ2-1; 7 bases line up with TRBD1. After removal of 3 bases from V and 5 bases from J, the junction contained 7 bases not matched to a gene. This CDR3 is 14 amino acids long. CDR1 and CDR2 from the germline V gene are DFQATT and SNEGSKA (reference sequence). The CDR3 sequence is CSASYSQGDNEQFF. DNA of the CDR3: TGCAGTGCTAGCTACAGTCAGGGGGACAATGAGCAGTTCTTC.

CDR3 DNA sequence: TGTGCCAGCAGTTTTAGGTCAGGGGGCCAAGAGACCCAGTACTTC. Translating gives CASSFRSGGQETQYF. The chain couples TRBV28 to TRBJ2-5; 7 positions agree with TRBD1. Germline trimming cut 3 bases from V and 1 base from J; bases unmatched to any gene: 5. Germline CDR1 reads MDHEN; CDR2 reads SYDVKM. The CDR3 contains 15 residues.

The rearrangement joins TRBV6-5 to TRBJ1-1; tentative D call: TRBD1 (5 bases). Germline values: CDR1 MNHEY, CDR2 SVGAGI. The germline V and J ends were trimmed by 2 bases and 3 bases, with 7 bases remaining between them. The CDR3 extends over 13 amino acids. CDR3: CASSYQGYTEAFF. For the CDR3, the DNA is TGTGCCAGCAGTTACCAGGGATACACTGAAGCTTTCTTT.

The CDR3 region has the DNA TGTGCCAGCTCACAGTCCCGGGACAGTGGCAATGAGCAGTTCTTC. It yields the protein CASSQSRDSGNEQFF. V usage is TRBV18 and J usage is TRBJ2-1; 7 bases match TRBD1. V was pared by 4 bases and J by 6 bases, with 9 bases of the junction left unmatched. Germline V CDR1 and CDR2: KGHSH, LQKENI. The CDR3 totals 15 residues. The full variable domain, with the rest looked up from reference TRBV18 and TRBJ2-1, is NAGVMQNPRHLVRRRGQEARLRCSPMKGHSHVYWYRQLPEEGLKFMVYLQKENIIDESGMPKERFSAEFPKEGPSILRIQQVVRGDSAAYFCASSQSRDSGNEQFFGPGTRLTVL.

This chain uses TRBV9 with TRBJ2-1; 11 nucleotides align to TRBD2. Germline CDR1 SGDLS, CDR2 YYNGEE. With 3 bases clipped from V and 4 bases from J, the junction kept 6 bases outside the gene matches. There are 16 residues in the CDR3. CDR3 region: CASSATGLAVYNEQFF. CDR3 bases: TGTGCCAGCAGCGCAACGGGACTAGCGGTTTACAATGAGCAGTTCTTC.

This clonotype has a handful of counts. The chain links TRBV29-1 to TRBJ2-7; D assignment may be TRBD1 or TRBD2 (5 bases each). The CDR3 has 14 amino acids. Deletions cut 1 base from V and 4 bases from J, with 14 bases between. CDR1 SQVTM and CDR2 ANQGSEA come from the germline V gene. CDR3 sequence: CSVEAAQGGYEQYF. DNA for the CDR3: TGCAGCGTTGAAGCGGCGCAGGGCGGGTACGAGCAGTACTTC.

The chain couples TRBV6-5 to TRBJ2-7; TRBD2 matches at 7 bases. Germline V CDR1 and CDR2: MNHEY, SVGAGI. This CDR3 is 15 amino acids long. With 3 bases clipped from V and 1 base from J, the junction kept 6 bases outside the gene matches. The CDR3 protein is CASSYRASGSYEQYF. DNA for the CDR3: TGTGCCAGCAGTTATAGGGCTAGCGGTTCCTACGAGCAGTACTTC.